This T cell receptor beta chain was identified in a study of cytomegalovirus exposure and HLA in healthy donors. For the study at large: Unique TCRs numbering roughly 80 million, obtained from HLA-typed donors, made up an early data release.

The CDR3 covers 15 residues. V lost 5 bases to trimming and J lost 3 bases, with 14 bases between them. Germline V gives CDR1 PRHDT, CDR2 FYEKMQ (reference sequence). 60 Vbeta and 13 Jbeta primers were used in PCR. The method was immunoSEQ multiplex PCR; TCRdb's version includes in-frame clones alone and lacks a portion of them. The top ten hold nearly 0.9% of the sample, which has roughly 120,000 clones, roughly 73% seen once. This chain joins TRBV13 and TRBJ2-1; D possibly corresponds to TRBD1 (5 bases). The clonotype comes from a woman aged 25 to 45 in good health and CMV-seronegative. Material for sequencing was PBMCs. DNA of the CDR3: TGTGCCAGCAGCCGCCCGTCAGGGATCTACAATGAGCAGTTCTTC. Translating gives CASSRPSGIYNEQFF. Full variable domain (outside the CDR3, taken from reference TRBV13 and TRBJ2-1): AAGVIQSPRHLIKEKRETATLKCYPIPRHDTVYWYQQGPGQDPQFLISFYEKMQSDKGSIPDRFSAQQFSDYHSELNMSSLELGDSALYFCASSRPSGIYNEQFFGPGTRLTVL.